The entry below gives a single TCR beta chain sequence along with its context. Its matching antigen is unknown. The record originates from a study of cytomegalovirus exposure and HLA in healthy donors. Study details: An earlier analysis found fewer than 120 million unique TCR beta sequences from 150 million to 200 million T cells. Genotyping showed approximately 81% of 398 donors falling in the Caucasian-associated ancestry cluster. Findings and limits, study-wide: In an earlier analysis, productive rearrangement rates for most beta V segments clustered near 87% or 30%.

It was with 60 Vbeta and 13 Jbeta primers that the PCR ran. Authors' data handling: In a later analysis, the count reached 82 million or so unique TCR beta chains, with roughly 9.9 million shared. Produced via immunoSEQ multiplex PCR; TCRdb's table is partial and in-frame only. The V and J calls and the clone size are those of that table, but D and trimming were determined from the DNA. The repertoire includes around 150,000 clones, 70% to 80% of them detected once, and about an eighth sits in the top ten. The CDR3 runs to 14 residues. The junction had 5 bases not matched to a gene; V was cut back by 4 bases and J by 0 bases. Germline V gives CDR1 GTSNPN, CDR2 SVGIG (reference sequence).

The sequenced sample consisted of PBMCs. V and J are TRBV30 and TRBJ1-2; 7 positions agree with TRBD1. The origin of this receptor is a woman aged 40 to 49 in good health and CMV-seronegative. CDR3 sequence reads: CAWNADRANYGYTF. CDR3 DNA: TGTGCCTGGAACGCAGACAGGGCTAACTATGGCTACACCTTC.